This TCR beta chain came from a study of blood T cells in healthy people across ages. The study's findings and limits: Roughly linear declines in TCR beta diversity per million T cells occurred with age.

The use of a sample-barcoded 5' primer and a J-beta primer mix characterized a second PCR of roughly 7 to 12 cycles. MiXCR, applied by TCRdb to the 5' RACE reads, yields one record per CDR3 protein. This table holds some 760,000 distinct CDR3 sequences, approximately 25% found once. Turning to this clonotype: Its antigen is unidentified.

CDR3 size: 14 residues. The V end was cut by 6 bases, the J end by 0 bases, with 11 bases between. Germline loops: CDR1 MNHNS, CDR2 SASEGT. Another study also made use of these data, one on T cells of mothers and their children. As that report states: The study found thymic selection shapes TCR recombination output similarly in related and unrelated pairs.

The TCR originated in a boy aged 10-17 years in good health. The sequenced material came from blood. This rearrangement joins TRBV6-1 to TRBJ2-5, with D possibly matching TRBD1 (6 bases). CDR3 sequence (DNA): TGTGCCAGCAGCTGGACAGCGTACCAAGAGACCCAGTACTTC. Translating gives CASSWTAYQETQYF.